This T cell receptor (beta chain) came from a study of shared clonotypes between healthy human individuals (dated by TCRdb to between 2020 and 2021). Turning to the overall study: A few men and a couple of women, aged 18 to 49 years, made up the cohort. For each donor, CD4 naive and CD4 memory were each given three plates, CD8 naive was given two plates, and CD8 memory was given one plate. The study deeply sequenced blood TCR repertoires of five healthy adults to estimate repertoire size and the extent of clonotype sharing between individuals. Libraries were prepared and TCR repertoires were sequenced by different laboratories using diverse techniques, in order to increase sequencing depth and limit assay-specific biases. Per donor, leukapheresis produced somewhere between about 0.9 and 9.5 billion PBMCs. Points the paper makes about the study in general: Only blood was sampled, and tissue TCR repertoires likely differ from those in blood. Across a handful of donors, approximately 5% of naive CD4, 3.5% of naive CD8, around 2.1% of memory CD4, and 0.3% to 0.45% of memory CD8 clonotypes were shared. Naive subsets generally had larger estimated clonotype richness than memory subsets. Because the study included only a small number of donors, the genetic and exposure-history diversity represented was limited. Incomplete sequencing was indicated by rarefaction of sorted-subset datasets, despite the large sequencing depth. Based on pairwise subsampling, the degree of clonotype sharing among donors was expected to be affected by sequencing depth. Compared with non-shared clonotypes, the clonotypes found in all four sorted-subset donors had higher generation probabilities.

A word on this clone: Its antigen remains unidentified. The sample holds no much larger clone one base away, and base qualities are not on file.

Donors were healthy HIV-negative adults with no recently reported acute infections or vaccinations. Every donor was a Caucasian adult living in Nashville, Tennessee, USA. CD4+ T cells were enriched by magnetic negative selection, after which naive cells were positively selected on CD45RA and the negative fraction was taken as the memory subset. Blood was collected by leukapheresis, and PBMCs were isolated by Ficoll-Histopaque density gradient centrifugation and then cryopreserved in liquid nitrogen vapor phase. Purity and quantity of every magnetically sorted T cell population were checked by analytical flow cytometry. Genomic DNA was isolated from each sorted fraction and quantified by UV absorbance on a Nanodrop 2000c. The junction shows trimming of 6 bases on V and 5 bases on J, and the gene matches do not reach 13 bases of it. From the germline V gene, CDR1 is SGHRS and CDR2 is YFSETQ. The CDR3 contains 15 residues, cysteine and phenylalanine counted. Only the CDR3 portion is preserved as DNA: 45 bases, with reading frame beginning at the first base.

Using the deep immunoSEQ assay, multiplex PCR amplified TCR CDR3 regions from genomic DNA. Extracted genomic DNA from each cell subset was spread evenly across all wells of several immunoSEQ 96-well plates, with each plate serving as a replicate. For sorted subsets, each replicate PCR was loaded with 200 to 250 ng genomic DNA, equivalent to 25,000 to 35,000 T cell genomes. Purified libraries were quantified with a Qubit 3.0 fluorometer, sized on a Bioanalyzer 2100, and re-quantified with the KAPA Library Quantification kit. Each immunoSEQ 96-well plate was sequenced on its own single-read 150-cycle Illumina NextSeq 550 flow cell. Per the source publication's procedure: The immunoSEQ output contained only junctional sequences without quality scores, so filtering could not match that applied to full-length reads. Sequences were annotated with PyIR, a Python wrapper for IgBLAST v1.9, using IMGT germline references to assign V/J genes and CDR3. Reads with weak V/J assignments (E-value above 1e-6), missing CDR3, stop codons, out-of-frame junctions, or ambiguous translated residues were removed. A V3J clonotype was defined by an identical inferred V gene, J gene, and CDR3 amino acid sequence. Percentage overlap between repertoires was computed as shared unique clonotypes divided by the size of the smaller repertoire. RTK rarefaction, the Chao1 estimator, and Recon v2.1 estimates of unobserved clonotypes were used to assess repertoire richness. Generation probabilities for all TCRbeta clonotypes obtained by the gDNA method from a handful of donors were computed using OLGA. What TCRdb holds here is the immuneACCESS table cut down to in-frame rearrangements. Part of the clones is not present; checked against another copy, under half of the missing clones reflect an unresolved V gene, and the others are unexplained. That table furnishes V, J and clone size, whereas the DNA furnished D and trimming. The sample has a few million clones on record, 90% to 97% of them singletons. Roughly 0.13% of the sample goes to the ten largest clones.

This TCR was sampled from a man between 18 and 35 years old in good health. The V and J genes are TRBV5-1 and TRBJ2-5, with TRBD2 identical over 7 junction bases. The sample was naive CD4+ T cells sorted from blood. The cell subset or site label, read with the paper, signifies: CD45RA+ positively selected. The DNA is TGCGCCAGCACCCTCACGGGGGGAGTAGGGGAGACCCAGTACTTC. Translated, it gives CASTLTGGVGETQYF. Supplemented by the reference TRBV5-1 and TRBJ2-5 proteins around the CDR3, the complete variable domain is KAGVTQTPRYLIKTRGQQVTLSCSPISGHRSVSWYQQTPGQGLQFLFEYFSETQRNKGNFPGRFSGRQFSNSRSEMNVSTLELGDSALYLCASTLTGGVGETQYFGPGTRLLVL.